This T cell receptor (beta chain) was sequenced during a study of siplizumab effects on memory and regulatory T cells. Study findings and constraints: Naive T cell populations appeared to exhibit greater diversity than memory cells and appeared to be major alloresponse contributors.

Germline values: CDR1 SEHNR, CDR2 FQNEAQ (reference sequence). The J segment lost 1 base and the V segment lost 6 bases, leaving 5 bases of the junction unmatched. The CDR3 is 15 residues long. Concerning this clone itself: Antigen: not known.

Sequencing of each sample assayed around 9.9 x 10^4 TCR templates. Sequencing was performed with immunoSEQ multiplex PCR; in TCRdb, only in-frame clones are kept and a portion is missing. The sample contains approximately 97,000 clones, about 94% of which appear only once. This receptor was taken from a human donor in good health. The chain couples TRBV7-9 to TRBJ2-2; 7 bases are a match to TRBD2. The material sequenced was CD4+ T cells sorted from blood. This chain's CDR3 is CASSMKRENTGELFF. The CDR3 DNA reads TGTGCCAGCAGTATGAAGCGGGAGAACACCGGGGAGCTGTTTTTT.